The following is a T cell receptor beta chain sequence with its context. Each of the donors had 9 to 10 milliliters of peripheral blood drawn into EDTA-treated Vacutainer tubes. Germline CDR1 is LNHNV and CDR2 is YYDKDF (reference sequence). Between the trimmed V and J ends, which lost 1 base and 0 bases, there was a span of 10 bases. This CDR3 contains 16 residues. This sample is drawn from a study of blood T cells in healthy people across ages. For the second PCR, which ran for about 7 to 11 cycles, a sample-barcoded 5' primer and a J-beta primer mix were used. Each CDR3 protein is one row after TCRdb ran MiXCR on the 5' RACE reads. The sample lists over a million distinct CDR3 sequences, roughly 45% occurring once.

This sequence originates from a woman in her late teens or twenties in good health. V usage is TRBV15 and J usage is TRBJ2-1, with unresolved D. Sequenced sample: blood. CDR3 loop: CATSRGVGSSYNEQFF. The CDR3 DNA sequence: TGTGCCACCAGCAGAGGGGTCGGTTCCTCCTACAATGAGCAGTTCTTC.